A selection of T cell receptor beta chains follows, all from one sample in a study of shared clonotypes between healthy human individuals. Libraries were prepared by immunoSEQ multiplex PCR; TCRdb keeps only in-frame clonotypes and omits some of them. The sample has roughly 2.5 million clones; about 92% are singletons. Sequenced input: naive CD4+ T cells sorted from blood. Receptors originate from a young man in good health. Each CDR3 is given with its conserved first and last residue. The D gene is left open where the match is weak. Size values are once, few and many counts, or a class for expanded clones, and some rows have none.

>TRBV5-1|-|TRBD1|TRBJ2-2
CASSLEPTGPNTGELFF
TGCGCCAGCAGCTTAGAACCGACAGGGCCGAACACCGGGGAGCTGTTTTTT
>TRBV7-3|-|TRBD2|TRBJ2-1
CASSRLPTSGGAYEQFF
TGTGCCAGCAGTCGACTCCCGACTAGCGGGGGGGCCTATGAGCAGTTCTTC
>TRBV7-2|once|-|TRBJ2-6
CASSTIPDSNVLTF
TGTGCCAGCAGCACAATTCCCGACAGCAACGTCCTGACTTTC
>TRBV19|-|-|TRBJ2-1
CASSRDGTYNEQFF
TGTGCCAGTAGCCGGGACGGAACCTACAATGAGCAGTTCTTC
>TRBV6-1|-|-|TRBJ1-5
CASSESVINQPQHF
TGTGCCAGCAGTGAATCGGTGATCAATCAGCCCCAGCATTTT
>TRBV25-1|once|TRBD1|TRBJ1-6
CASSKDRVWSPLHF
TGTGCCAGCAGTAAGGACAGGGTCTGGTCACCCCTCCACTTT
>TRBV4-3|-|-|TRBJ1-2
CASSQAFKAGYGYTF
TGCGCCAGCAGCCAAGCCTTCAAGGCCGGGTATGGCTACACCTTC
>TRBV19|once|TRBD1|TRBJ2-7
CASSIRTGGSYEQYF
TGTGCCAGTAGTATCAGGACAGGGGGGAGCTACGAGCAGTACTTC
>TRBV4-3|-|-|TRBJ2-1
CASSQGLGTRYNEQFF
TGCGCCAGCAGCCAGGGCCTCGGGACAAGATACAATGAGCAGTTCTTC
>TRBV11-2|-|-|TRBJ2-3
CASTRFRGSDTQYF
TGTGCCAGCACCCGGTTCCGGGGGTCAGATACGCAGTATTTT
>TRBV9|-|TRBD2|TRBJ2-1
CASSVDTTGLAGAPNEQFF
TGTGCCAGCAGCGTAGATACCACTGGGCTAGCGGGGGCCCCCAATGAGCAGTTCTTC